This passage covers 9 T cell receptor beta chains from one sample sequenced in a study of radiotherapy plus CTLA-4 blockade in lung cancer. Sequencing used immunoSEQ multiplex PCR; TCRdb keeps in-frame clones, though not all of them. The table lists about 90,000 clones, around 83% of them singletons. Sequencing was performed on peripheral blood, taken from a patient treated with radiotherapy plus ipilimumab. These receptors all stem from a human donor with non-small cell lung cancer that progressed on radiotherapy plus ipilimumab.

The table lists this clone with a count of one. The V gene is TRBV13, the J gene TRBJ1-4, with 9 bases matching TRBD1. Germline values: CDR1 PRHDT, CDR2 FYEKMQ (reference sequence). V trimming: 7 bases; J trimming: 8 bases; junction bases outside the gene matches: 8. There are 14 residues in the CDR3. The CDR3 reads CASNRGQGDEKLFF. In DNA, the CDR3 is TGTGCCAGCAACCGGGGACAGGGTGACGAAAAACTGTTTTTT.

CDR3 nucleotides: TGTGCCAGCAGTGAAGGGACAGGCCTCTATGGCTACACCTTC. Translation gives CASSEGTGLYGYTF. V usage is TRBV6-5 and J usage is TRBJ1-2, with TRBD1 identical over 8 bases. CDR1 and CDR2 (germline): MNHEY, SVGAGI. After removal of 5 bases from V and 4 bases from J, the junction contained 6 bases not matched to a gene. The CDR3 is 14 residues long.

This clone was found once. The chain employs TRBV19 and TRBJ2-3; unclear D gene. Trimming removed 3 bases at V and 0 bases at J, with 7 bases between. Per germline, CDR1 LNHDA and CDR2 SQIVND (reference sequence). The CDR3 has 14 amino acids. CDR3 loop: CASSIDQSTDTQYF. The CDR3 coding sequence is TGTGCCAGTAGTATTGATCAGAGCACAGATACGCAGTATTTT.

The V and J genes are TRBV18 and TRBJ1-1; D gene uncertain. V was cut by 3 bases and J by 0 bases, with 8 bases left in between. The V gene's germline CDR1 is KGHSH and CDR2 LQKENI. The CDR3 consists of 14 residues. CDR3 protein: CASSPSAVNTEAFF. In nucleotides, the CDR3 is TGTGCCAGCTCACCTTCAGCTGTGAACACTGAAGCTTTCTTT.

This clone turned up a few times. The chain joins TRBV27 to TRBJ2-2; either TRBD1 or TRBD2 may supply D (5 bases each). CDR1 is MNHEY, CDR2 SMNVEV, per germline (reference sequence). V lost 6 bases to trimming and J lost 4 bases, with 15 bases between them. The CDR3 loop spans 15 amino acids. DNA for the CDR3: TGTGCCAGCAGAGGAGGTGGCAGGGCCACCGGGGAGCTGTTTTTT. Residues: CASRGGGRATGELFF.

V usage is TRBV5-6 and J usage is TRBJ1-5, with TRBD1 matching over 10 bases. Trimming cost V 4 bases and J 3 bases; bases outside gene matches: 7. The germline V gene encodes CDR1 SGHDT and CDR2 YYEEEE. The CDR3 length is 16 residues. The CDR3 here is CASSGRTGGANQPQHF. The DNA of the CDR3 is TGTGCCAGCAGCGGAAGGACAGGGGGTGCCAATCAGCCCCAGCATTTT. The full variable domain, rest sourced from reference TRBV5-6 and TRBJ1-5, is DAGVTQSPTHLIKTRGQQVTLRCSPKSGHDTVSWYQQALGQGPQFIFQYYEEEERQRGNFPDRFSGHQFPNYSSELNVNALLLGDSALYLCASSGRTGGANQPQHFGDGTRLSIL.

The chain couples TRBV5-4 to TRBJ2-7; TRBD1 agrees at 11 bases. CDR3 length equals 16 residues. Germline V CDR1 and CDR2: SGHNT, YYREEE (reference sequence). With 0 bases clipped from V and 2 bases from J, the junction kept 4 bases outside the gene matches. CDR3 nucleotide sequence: TGTGCCAGCAGCTTGGGCGGGACAGGGGGGACCTACGAGCAGTACTTC. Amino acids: CASSLGGTGGTYEQYF.

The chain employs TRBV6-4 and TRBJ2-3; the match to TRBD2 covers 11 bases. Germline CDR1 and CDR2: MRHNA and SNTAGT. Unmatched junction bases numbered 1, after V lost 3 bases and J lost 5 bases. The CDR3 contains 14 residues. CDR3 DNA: TGTGCCAGCAGTGAACTAGCGGGAGTAGATACGCAGTATTTT. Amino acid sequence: CASSELAGVDTQYF.

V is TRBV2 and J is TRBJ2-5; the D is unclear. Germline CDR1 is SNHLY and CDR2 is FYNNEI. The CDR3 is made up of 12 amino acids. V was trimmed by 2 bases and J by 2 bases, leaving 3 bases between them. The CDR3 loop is CASSEIQETQYF. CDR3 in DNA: TGTGCCAGCAGTGAAATACAAGAGACCCAGTACTTC.